A selection of T cell receptor beta chains follows, all from one sample in a study of shared clonotypes between healthy human individuals. Generated by immunoSEQ multiplex PCR, the TCRdb table keeps only in-frame clones and is missing some. The sample records some 1,100,000 clones, approximately 80% being singletons. Sequenced material: memory CD4+ T cells from PBMCs. These receptors all come from a man younger than 35 in good health. Some clones in this sample may be carry-over from other donors' samples. Both conserved end residues are trimmed from each CDR3. Each record gives: V gene, J gene, CDR3 protein.

>TRBV5-6|TRBJ1-1
ASSLEVGAGRNTEAF
>TRBV7-9|TRBJ2-7
ASSRDGYEQY
>TRBV19|TRBJ2-7
ASSITTAAAEQY
>TRBV11-2|TRBJ2-2
ASSYRLNTGELF
>TRBV19|TRBJ2-1
ASSQWSNEQF
>TRBV19|TRBJ2-6
ASSRGGLAGVSGANVLT
>TRBV5-1|TRBJ2-7
ASSLDTSGRGNEQY
>TRBV4-1|TRBJ1-2
ASSHRGRFLGGYT
>TRBV27|TRBJ1-4
ASSPQMGSRAEKLF
>TRBV28|TRBJ2-7
ASSLKGTSYEQY
>TRBV11-3|TRBJ2-7
ASSLVDSSSYEQY
>TRBV10-2|TRBJ2-6
ASSEFWGKGSGANVLT
>TRBV5-3|TRBJ1-5
ARSRGQGQH
>TRBV30|TRBJ2-1
AWSLAGVTPTYNEQF
>TRBV5-1|TRBJ2-1
ASSQGLAGYNEQF
>TRBV5-6|TRBJ1-1
ASSLTSGGFTMNTEAF
>TRBV4-3|TRBJ2-4
ASSQELRQAKNIQY
>TRBV11-3|TRBJ2-1
ASSPGWRGDNEQF
>TRBV30|TRBJ1-1
AWSRPLVEAF
>TRBV10-3|TRBJ2-5
AISQDGETQY
>TRBV11-2|TRBJ2-5
ASSRQDRGQTQY
>TRBV15|TRBJ2-6
ATSRETAGANVLT
>TRBV2|TRBJ2-6
ASSYTGPGANVLT
>TRBV10-3|TRBJ1-1
AIREQGEENEAF
>TRBV19|TRBJ1-1
ASSIGGRSTEAF
>TRBV5-4|TRBJ2-7
ASSRGGQEYEQY
>TRBV11-1|TRBJ2-5
ASSPGASGSVKTQY
>TRBV5-1|TRBJ2-7
ASTTGTGGTKQY
>TRBV7-3|TRBJ2-3
ASSLQASGSADTQY
>TRBV5-1|TRBJ2-1
ASSLALAAQQQF
>TRBV18|TRBJ1-4
ASSLLGTGNEKLF
>TRBV29-1|TRBJ2-5
SVEPGGETQY
>TRBV28|TRBJ2-3
ASSFLGPSGRGGRGDTQY
>TRBV30|TRBJ1-1
AWRQLRGRGPAEAF
>TRBV18|TRBJ1-1
ASSPSPQNTEAF
>TRBV6-1|TRBJ1-5
ASSESQAGNQPQH
>TRBV5-4|TRBJ1-2
ASSQGGQAIYGYT
>TRBV5-1|TRBJ2-5
ASSRGTGRMETQY
>TRBV7-7|TRBJ2-3
ASSPLAGGDTQY
>TRBV7-8|TRBJ2-1
ASSPRRGTDRNEQF
>TRBV23-1|TRBJ1-5
ASSLTGASNQPQH
>TRBV6-6|TRBJ2-7
ASSYFQRSSGAEQY
>TRBV2|TRBJ1-2
ASSETLEYGYT
>TRBV27|TRBJ2-2
ASRSTGLNTGELF
>TRBV14|TRBJ2-7
ASSQGPSGRGYEQY
>TRBV5-5|TRBJ2-7
ASSATGREQY
>TRBV5-4|TRBJ2-4
ASSLAGNIQY
>TRBV5-1|TRBJ2-7
ASSLFPAGTSGYEQY
>TRBV6-1|TRBJ1-5
ASSGRQANSGPDEPQH
>TRBV4-2|TRBJ1-3
ASSQDDSGNTIY